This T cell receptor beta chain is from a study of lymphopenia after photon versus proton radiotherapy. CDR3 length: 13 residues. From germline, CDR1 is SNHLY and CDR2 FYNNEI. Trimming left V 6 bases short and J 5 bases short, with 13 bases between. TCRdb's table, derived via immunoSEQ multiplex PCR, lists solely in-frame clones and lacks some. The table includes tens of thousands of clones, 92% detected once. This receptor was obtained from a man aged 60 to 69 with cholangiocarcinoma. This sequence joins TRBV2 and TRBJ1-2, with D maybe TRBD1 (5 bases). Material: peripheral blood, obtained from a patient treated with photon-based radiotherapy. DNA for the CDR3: TGTGCCAGCAGCGTGACAGTGGCTTATGGCTACACCTTC. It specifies CASSVTVAYGYTF.